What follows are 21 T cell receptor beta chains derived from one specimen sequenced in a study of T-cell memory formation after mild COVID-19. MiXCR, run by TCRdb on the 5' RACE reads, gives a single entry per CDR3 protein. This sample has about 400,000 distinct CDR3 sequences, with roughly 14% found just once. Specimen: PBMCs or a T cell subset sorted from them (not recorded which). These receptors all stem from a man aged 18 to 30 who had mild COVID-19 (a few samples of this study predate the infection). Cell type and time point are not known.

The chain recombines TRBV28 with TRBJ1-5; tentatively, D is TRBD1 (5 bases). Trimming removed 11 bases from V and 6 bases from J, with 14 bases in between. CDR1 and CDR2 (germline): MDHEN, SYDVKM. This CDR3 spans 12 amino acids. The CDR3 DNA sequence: TGTGCCGGGGGGGTCGCCGGTCAGCCCCAGCATTTT. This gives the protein CAGGVAGQPQHF.

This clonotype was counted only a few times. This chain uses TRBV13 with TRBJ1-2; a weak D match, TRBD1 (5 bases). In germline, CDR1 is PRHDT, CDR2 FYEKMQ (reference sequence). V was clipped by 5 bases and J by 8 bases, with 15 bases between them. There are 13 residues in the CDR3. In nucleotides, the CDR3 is TGTGCCAGCAGCCTGGGACCGTTGGGGGGCTACACCTTC. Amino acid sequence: CASSLGPLGGYTF.

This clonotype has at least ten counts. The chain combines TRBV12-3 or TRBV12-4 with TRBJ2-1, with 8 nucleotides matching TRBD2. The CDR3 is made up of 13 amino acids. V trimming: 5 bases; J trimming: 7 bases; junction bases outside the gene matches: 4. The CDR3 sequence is CASSLSGVNEQFF. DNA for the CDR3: TGTGCCAGCAGTCTTAGCGGGGTTAATGAGCAGTTCTTC.

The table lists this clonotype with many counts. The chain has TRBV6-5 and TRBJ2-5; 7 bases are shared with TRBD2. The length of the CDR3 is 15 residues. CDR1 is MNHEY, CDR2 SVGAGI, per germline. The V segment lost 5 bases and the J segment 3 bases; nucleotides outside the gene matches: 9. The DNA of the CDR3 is TGTGCCAGCAGTCCTATCACTAGCGTAGAAGAGACCCAGTACTTC. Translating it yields CASSPITSVEETQYF.

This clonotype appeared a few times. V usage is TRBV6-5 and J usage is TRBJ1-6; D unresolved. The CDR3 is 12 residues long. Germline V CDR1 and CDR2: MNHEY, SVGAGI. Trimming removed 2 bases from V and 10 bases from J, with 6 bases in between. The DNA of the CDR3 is TGTGCCAGCAGTTACGTAGGCTCACCCCTCCACTTT. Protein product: CASSYVGSPLHF.

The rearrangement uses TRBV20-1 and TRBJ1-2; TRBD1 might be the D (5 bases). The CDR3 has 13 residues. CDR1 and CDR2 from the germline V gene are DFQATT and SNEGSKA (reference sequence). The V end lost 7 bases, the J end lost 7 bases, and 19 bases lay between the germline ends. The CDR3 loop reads CSDRSQGDVGYTF. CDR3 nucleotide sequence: TGCAGTGATCGGTCCCAAGGGGATGTTGGCTACACCTTC.

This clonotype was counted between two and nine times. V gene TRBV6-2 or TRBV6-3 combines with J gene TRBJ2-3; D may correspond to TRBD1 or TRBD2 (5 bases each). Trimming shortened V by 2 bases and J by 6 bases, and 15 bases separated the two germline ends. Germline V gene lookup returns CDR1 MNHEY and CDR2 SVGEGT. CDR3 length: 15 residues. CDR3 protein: CASSYEGLAEDTQYF. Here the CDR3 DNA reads TGTGCCAGCAGTTACGAGGGGCTAGCTGAGGATACGCAGTATTTT.

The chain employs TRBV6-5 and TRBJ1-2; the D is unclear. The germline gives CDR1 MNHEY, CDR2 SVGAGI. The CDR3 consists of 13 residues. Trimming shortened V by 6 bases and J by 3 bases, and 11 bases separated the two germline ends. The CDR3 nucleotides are TGTGCCAGCAGCAATCAGGTGGACTATGGCTACACCTTC. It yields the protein CASSNQVDYGYTF.

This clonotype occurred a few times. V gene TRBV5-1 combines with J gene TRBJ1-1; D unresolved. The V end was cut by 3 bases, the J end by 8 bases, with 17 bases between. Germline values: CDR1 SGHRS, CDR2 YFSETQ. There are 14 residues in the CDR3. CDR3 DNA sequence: TGCGCCAGCAGCTCCACTACACCCCGGACGGAAGCTTTCTTT. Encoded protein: CASSSTTPRTEAFF.

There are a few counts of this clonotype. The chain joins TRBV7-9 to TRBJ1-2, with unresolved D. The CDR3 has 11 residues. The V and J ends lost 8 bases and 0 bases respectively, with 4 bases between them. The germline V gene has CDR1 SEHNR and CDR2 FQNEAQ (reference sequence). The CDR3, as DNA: TGTGCCAGCGGGCCTAACTATGGCTACACCTTC. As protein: CASGPNYGYTF.

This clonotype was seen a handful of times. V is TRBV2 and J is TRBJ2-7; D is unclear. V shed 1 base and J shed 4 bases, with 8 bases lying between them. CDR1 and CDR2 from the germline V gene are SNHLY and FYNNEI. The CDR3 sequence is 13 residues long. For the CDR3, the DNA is TGTGCCAGCAGTGAAGGAGGCAATTACGAGCAGTACGTC. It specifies CASSEGGNYEQYV.

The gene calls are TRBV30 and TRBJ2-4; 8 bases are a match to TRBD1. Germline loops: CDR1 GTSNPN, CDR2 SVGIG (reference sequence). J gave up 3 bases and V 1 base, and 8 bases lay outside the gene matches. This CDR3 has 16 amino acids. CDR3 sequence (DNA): TGTGCCTGGAGTGCGGACAGGGTGAGGGGCAAAAACATTCAGTACTTC. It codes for CAWSADRVRGKNIQYF.

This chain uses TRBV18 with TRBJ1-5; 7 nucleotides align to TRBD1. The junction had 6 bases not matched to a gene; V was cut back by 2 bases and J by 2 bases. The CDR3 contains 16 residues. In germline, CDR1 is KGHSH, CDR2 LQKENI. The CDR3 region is CASSPDQGGGNQPQHF. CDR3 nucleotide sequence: TGTGCCAGCTCACCAGACCAGGGGGGCGGCAATCAGCCCCAGCATTTT.

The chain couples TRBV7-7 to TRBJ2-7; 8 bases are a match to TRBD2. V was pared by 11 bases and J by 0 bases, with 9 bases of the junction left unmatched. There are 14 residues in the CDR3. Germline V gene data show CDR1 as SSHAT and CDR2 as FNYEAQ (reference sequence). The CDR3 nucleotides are TGTGCCTCCGCGGGGGGAATAGGCTCCTACGAGCAGTACTTC. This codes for CASAGGIGSYEQYF.

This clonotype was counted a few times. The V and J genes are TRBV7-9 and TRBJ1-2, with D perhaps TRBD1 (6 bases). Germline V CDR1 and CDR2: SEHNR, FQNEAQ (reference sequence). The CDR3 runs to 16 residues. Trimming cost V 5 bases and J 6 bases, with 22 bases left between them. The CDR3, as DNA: TGTGCCAGCAGCCCAAAAGGCCGGGGGCCTTGGAATGGCTACACCTTC. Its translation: CASSPKGRGPWNGYTF.

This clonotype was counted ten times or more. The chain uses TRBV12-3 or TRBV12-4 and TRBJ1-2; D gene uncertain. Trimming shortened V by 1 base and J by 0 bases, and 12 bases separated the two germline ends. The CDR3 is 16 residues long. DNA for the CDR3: TGTGCCAGCAGTTTAGTAATCCAGGCAGCTAACTATGGCTACACCTTC. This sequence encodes CASSLVIQAANYGYTF.

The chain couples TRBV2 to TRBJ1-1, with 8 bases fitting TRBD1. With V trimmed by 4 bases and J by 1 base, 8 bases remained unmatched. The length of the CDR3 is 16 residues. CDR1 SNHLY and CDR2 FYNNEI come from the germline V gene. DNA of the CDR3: TGTGCCAGCAGTGTAATGACAGGGGTAAGGAACACTGAAGCTTTCTTT. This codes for CASSVMTGVRNTEAFF.

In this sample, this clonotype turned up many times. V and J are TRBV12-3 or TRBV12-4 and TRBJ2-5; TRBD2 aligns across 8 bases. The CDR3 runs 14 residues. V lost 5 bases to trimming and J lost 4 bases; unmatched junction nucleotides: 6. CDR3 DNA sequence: TGTGCCAGCAGTCTCCGGGGGGGTGGAGAGACCCAGTACTTC. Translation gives CASSLRGGGETQYF.

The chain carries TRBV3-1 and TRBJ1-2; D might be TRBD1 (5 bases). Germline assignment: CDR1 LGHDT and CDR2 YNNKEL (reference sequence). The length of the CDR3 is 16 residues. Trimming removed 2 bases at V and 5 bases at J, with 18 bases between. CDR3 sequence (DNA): TGTGCCAGCAGCCAAACGGGACGGGACTCTTGGTATGGCTACACCTTC. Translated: CASSQTGRDSWYGYTF.

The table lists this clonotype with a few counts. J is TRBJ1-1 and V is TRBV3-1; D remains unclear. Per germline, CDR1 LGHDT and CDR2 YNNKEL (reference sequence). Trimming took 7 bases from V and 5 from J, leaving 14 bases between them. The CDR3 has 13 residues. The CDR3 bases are TGTGCCAGCACCTTGAATAGGGAGACTGAAGCTTTCTTT. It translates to CASTLNRETEAFF.

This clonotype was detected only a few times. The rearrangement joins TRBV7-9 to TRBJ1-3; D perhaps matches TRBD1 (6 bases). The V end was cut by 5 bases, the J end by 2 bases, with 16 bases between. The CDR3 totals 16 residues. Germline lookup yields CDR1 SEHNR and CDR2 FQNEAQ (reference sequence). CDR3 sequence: CASSGGQGLPGNTIYF. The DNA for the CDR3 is TGTGCCAGCAGCGGCGGGCAGGGGCTCCCTGGAAACACCATATATTTT.